These 22 T cell receptor beta chains were sequenced from one sample in a study of shared clonotypes between healthy human individuals. Data came from immunoSEQ multiplex PCR; TCRdb stores just in-frame clones and leaves some out. The table includes over a million clones, roughly 98% detected once. Sequencing was performed on naive CD4+ T cells sorted from blood. Subset indicated: CD45RA+ positively selected. These receptors were obtained from a man aged 25 to 45 in good health.

The V call is TRBV7-2, the J call TRBJ2-3; 9 bases fit TRBD2. The length of the CDR3 is 16 residues. V was clipped by 1 base and J by 2 bases; unmatched bases: 4. Germline V gene sequence: CDR1 SGHTA, CDR2 FQGNSA. The CDR3 spells CASSLGPSGNTDTQYF. The CDR3 region has the DNA TGTGCCAGCAGCTTAGGACCTAGCGGGAACACAGATACGCAGTATTTT.

The rearrangement links TRBV15 to TRBJ2-5, with D possibly being TRBD1 (6 bases). The CDR3 length is 16 residues. Germline CDR1 reads LNHNV; CDR2 reads YYDKDF (reference sequence). The V gene lost 4 bases and the J gene lost 5 bases, with 20 bases spanning the gap. CDR3 region: CATSKQPGNTGETQYF. CDR3 DNA sequence: TGTGCCACCAGCAAACAACCCGGGAATACAGGGGAGACCCAGTACTTC.

V gene TRBV19 combines with J gene TRBJ2-6; TRBD1 matches at 7 bases. The CDR3 totals 14 residues. The trim removed 7 bases at V and 4 bases at J, leaving 4 bases unmatched. Germline CDR1 is LNHDA and CDR2 is SQIVND (reference sequence). CDR3 sequence: CASKDRAGANVLTF. The CDR3 DNA reads as TGTGCCAGTAAAGACAGGGCCGGGGCCAACGTCCTGACTTTC.

This chain joins TRBV21-1 and TRBJ1-1. TRBV21-1 corresponds to a pseudogene. This CDR3 has 14 residues. CDR3 residues: CASSSGPGYTEAFF. CDR3 nucleotide sequence: TGTGCCAGCAGCAGCGGGCCTGGGTACACTGAAGCTTTCTTT.

The chain couples TRBV25-1 to TRBJ2-3; a possible D gene is TRBD2 (6 bases). The CDR3 loop spans 14 amino acids. With 5 bases removed from V and 6 bases from J, the gap between germline ends came to 15 bases. CDR1 is MGHDK, CDR2 SYGVNS, per germline. CDR3 bases: TGTGCCAGCAGTACCAGTCGAGGAGGGGATACGCAGTATTTT. Protein product: CASSTSRGGDTQYF.

The chain employs TRBV29-1 and TRBJ2-1; 9 positions agree with TRBD1. Looked up from germline, CDR1 is SQVTM and CDR2 is ANQGSEA. The CDR3 sequence is 14 residues long. V shed 7 bases and J 6 bases; nucleotides not matched to a gene: 10. The CDR3 DNA reads as TGCAGCGCTCACGGGACAGGGAAGTTCAATGAGCAGTTCTTC. Translated, it gives CSAHGTGKFNEQFF.

The genes are TRBV5-8 and TRBJ2-3; 9 bases map to TRBD1. V was clipped by 3 bases and J by 4 bases; unmatched bases: 6. CDR3 size: 15 residues. The germline V gene has CDR1 SGHTS and CDR2 YDEGEE. CDR3 DNA sequence: TGTGCCAGCAGCTCCGGGACAGGGCCCCCAGATACGCAGTATTTT. Translating it yields CASSSGTGPPDTQYF.

This chain links TRBV6-4 with TRBJ2-1; D may correspond to TRBD1 or TRBD2 (5 bases each). The CDR3 spans 13 residues. V lost 6 bases to trimming and J lost 2 bases, with 8 bases between them. The germline V gene has CDR1 MRHNA and CDR2 SNTAGT. The CDR3: CASSGAPYNEQFF. The CDR3 DNA sequence: TGTGCCAGCAGCGGGGCGCCCTACAATGAGCAGTTCTTC.

The chain has TRBV27 and TRBJ2-5, with 8 bases matching TRBD1. Germline CDR1 and CDR2: MNHEY and SMNVEV (reference sequence). The V segment lost 5 bases and the J segment 1 base; nucleotides outside the gene matches: 6. This CDR3 spans 15 amino acids. This CDR3 reads CASSHPGQGQETQYF. The DNA for the CDR3 is TGTGCCAGCAGTCACCCAGGACAGGGCCAAGAGACCCAGTACTTC.

The chain links TRBV29-1 to TRBJ2-5, with D uncertain. Trimming left V 7 bases short and J 9 bases short, with 21 bases between. From germline, CDR1 is SQVTM and CDR2 ANQGSEA. The CDR3 totals 13 residues. The CDR3 loop reads CSAKLTMGAAQYF. CDR3 nucleotide sequence: TGCAGCGCCAAACTCACAATGGGTGCGGCCCAGTACTTC.

This clone was picked up one time. The V and J genes are TRBV30 and TRBJ2-3, with 7 bases fitting TRBD1. This CDR3 comprises 12 residues. The trim removed 8 bases at V and 7 bases at J, leaving 9 bases unmatched. Germline V gene sequence: CDR1 GTSNPN, CDR2 SVGIG (reference sequence). This CDR3 reads CAGDSGAYTQYF. The CDR3 coding sequence is TGTGCCGGGGACAGTGGCGCCTATACGCAGTATTTT.

To note about this clone: This specimen includes other DNA sequences encoding the same CDR3. The V and J genes are TRBV5-4 and TRBJ2-7; the match to TRBD1 covers 7 bases. This CDR3 contains 14 residues. CDR1 and CDR2 (germline): SGHNT, YYREEE (reference sequence). V was clipped by 1 base and J by 2 bases; unmatched bases: 3. The CDR3 reads CASSLRQGAYEQYF. CDR3 bases: TGTGCCAGCAGCTTGCGCCAGGGGGCCTACGAGCAGTACTTC.

The rearrangement joins TRBV29-1 to TRBJ1-1, with D maybe TRBD1 (5 bases). Trimming removed 7 bases at V and 2 bases at J, with 14 bases between. The CDR3 runs 13 residues. Germline loops: CDR1 SQVTM, CDR2 ANQGSEA. The CDR3 nucleotides are TGCAGCGCTGCCCGACAGATAAACACTGAAGCTTTCTTT. Its translation is CSAARQINTEAFF.

J is TRBJ2-5 and V is TRBV2; 8 bases fit TRBD2. The V and J ends lost 6 bases and 5 bases, in that order; junction bases with no gene match: 11. The length of the CDR3 is 15 residues. Germline CDR1 reads SNHLY; CDR2 reads FYNNEI. CDR3 sequence reads: CASSDPPSGGETQYF. Here the CDR3 DNA reads TGTGCCAGCAGCGACCCACCGTCGGGGGGGGAGACCCAGTACTTC. Filled out from reference TRBV2 and TRBJ2-5, the complete variable domain reads EPEVTQTPSHQVTQMGQEVILRCVPISNHLYFYWYRQILGQKVEFLVSFYNNEISEKSEIFDDQFSVERPDGSNFTLKIRSTKLEDSAMYFCASSDPPSGGETQYFGPGTRLLVL.

The chain uses TRBV5-1 and TRBJ2-3, with D unclear. The CDR3 runs 14 residues. The V end was cut by 4 bases, the J end by 2 bases, with 11 bases between. Germline CDR1 SGHRS, CDR2 YFSETQ. The CDR3 coding sequence is TGCGCCAGCAGCGGGGTGGCCACCACAGATACGCAGTATTTT. Translated, it gives CASSGVATTDTQYF.

Note on this clone: Other DNA variants within this sample encode the same CDR3. The chain carries TRBV10-2 and TRBJ2-2; no reliable D call. CDR1 is WSHSY and CDR2 is SAAADI in the germline V gene. Trimming stripped 7 bases from V and 8 bases from J, with 11 bases between. The CDR3 totals 12 residues. The CDR3 loop is CASKVALGELFF. As DNA, the CDR3 is TGCGCCAGCAAGGTTGCGCTGGGGGAGCTGTTTTTT.

J is TRBJ1-3 and V is TRBV6-5, with 7 nucleotides matching TRBD1. Germline V gene data show CDR1 as MNHEY and CDR2 as SVGAGI. V lost 5 bases, J lost 10 bases, and 11 bases stayed unmatched. The CDR3 has 14 residues. The CDR3 DNA reads TGTGCCAGCAGTCTCGAGACAGGGTGGGGAACCATATATTTT. It specifies CASSLETGWGTIYF.

The chain has TRBV5-4 and TRBJ2-7, with 9 bases lining up with TRBD2. This CDR3 contains 15 residues. V shed 4 bases, J shed 4 bases, and the junction held 9 bases outside the gene matches. CDR1 is SGHNT and CDR2 is YYREEE in the germline V gene (reference sequence). The CDR3 DNA reads as TGTGCCAGCAGCCCCTCTAGCGGGGAATTTTACGAGCAGTACTTC. It is translated as CASSPSSGEFYEQYF. The variable domain in full, completed from reference TRBV5-4 and TRBJ2-7, reads ETGVTQSPTHLIKTRGQQVTLRCSSQSGHNTVSWYQQALGQGPQFIFQYYREEENGRGNFPPRFSGLQFPNYSSELNVNALELDDSALYLCASSPSSGEFYEQYFGPGTRLTVT.

V usage is TRBV28 and J usage is TRBJ2-7; D is unclear. The V end lost 6 bases, the J end lost 0 bases, and 15 bases lay between the germline ends. The CDR3 loop spans 15 amino acids. Germline assignment: CDR1 MDHEN and CDR2 SYDVKM. The CDR3 DNA is TGTGCCAGCAGCCGCGGACCTTCCCACTCCTACGAGCAGTACTTC. Translation: CASSRGPSHSYEQYF. Supplemented by reference TRBV28 and TRBJ2-7, the full variable domain reads DVKVTQSSRYLVKRTGEKVFLECVQDMDHENMFWYRQDPGLGLRLIYFSYDVKMKEKGDIPEGYSVSREKKERFSLILESASTNQTSMYLCASSRGPSHSYEQYFGPGTRLTVT.

The chain has TRBV5-6 and TRBJ1-1, with a weak D call TRBD1 (5 bases). CDR3 length equals 15 residues. V was pared by 2 bases and J by 4 bases, with 15 bases between. Germline V gene sequence: CDR1 SGHDT, CDR2 YYEEEE. The CDR3 sequence: CASSFIGATSTEAFF. CDR3 nucleotide sequence: TGTGCCAGCAGCTTCATTGGGGCTACGAGCACTGAAGCTTTCTTT.

This chain joins TRBV18 and TRBJ2-1; D could derive from TRBD1 or TRBD2 (5 bases each). The CDR3 runs to 14 residues. Per the germline V gene, CDR1 is KGHSH and CDR2 is LQKENI. V gave up 6 bases and J gave up 7 bases, with 16 bases separating them. The chain's CDR3 is CASSPTGRGNEQFF. The CDR3 DNA reads TGTGCCAGCTCCCCTACGGGACGGGGTAATGAGCAGTTCTTC.

The gene calls are TRBV2 and TRBJ1-5; no clear D gene. The CDR3 is 15 residues long. Trimming pared 6 bases from V and 0 bases from J, leaving 12 bases between. Germline V CDR1 and CDR2: SNHLY, FYNNEI. CDR3 amino acids: CASSWEVYSNQPQHF. The CDR3 DNA reads TGTGCCAGCAGCTGGGAGGTCTATAGCAATCAGCCCCAGCATTTT. The full variable domain, its missing parts supplied by reference TRBV2 and TRBJ1-5, is EPEVTQTPSHQVTQMGQEVILRCVPISNHLYFYWYRQILGQKVEFLVSFYNNEISEKSEIFDDQFSVERPDGSNFTLKIRSTKLEDSAMYFCASSWEVYSNQPQHFGDGTRLSIL.